The T cell receptor beta chain under discussion was sequenced for a study of cytomegalovirus exposure and HLA in healthy donors. Findings and limits, study-wide: Being indistinguishable, some V segments were excluded, TRBV6-2 and TRBV6-3 among them.

13 Jbeta primers and 60 Vbeta primers were used for the PCR. Assay: immunoSEQ multiplex PCR; the TCRdb copy retains only in-frame clones and omits some. Of 85,000 to 130,000 clones in the sample, 71% were seen once. On this clone: Its antigen remains unidentified.

The CDR3 has 20 residues. Germline trimming cut 5 bases from V and 3 bases from J; bases unmatched to any gene: 24. Germline V gene lookup returns CDR1 SNHLY and CDR2 FYNNEI. The sequencing sample was made of PBMCs. This chain links TRBV2 with TRBJ2-7; 8 positions match TRBD1. The clonotype was recovered from a female donor in good health and CMV-seronegative. CDR3 bases: TGTGCCAGCAGTACCTCCGGAGGGCAGGGGGCGAATCAAAACCTCTACGAGCAGTACTTC. Residues: CASSTSGGQGANQNLYEQYF.